This T cell receptor beta chain was sequenced in a study of CD8+ T cells in alopecia areata. Study-level information: Patients received oral tofacitinib, 5 to 10 mg twice daily, for moderate-to-severe alopecia areata. Study results and caveats: Besides other cells, scalp samples also yield sequences of resident alphabeta T cells from normal skin.

Obtained from alopecia areata patients were lesional scalp punch biopsies along with peripheral blood. CDR1 is SGHRS, CDR2 YFSETQ, per germline. The CDR3 totals 18 residues. Trimming left V 0 bases short and J 5 bases short, with 23 bases between. With respect to this clone: What it binds is unknown.

The authors extracted RNA and reverse transcribed it into cDNA as the sequencing template. The table came from immunoSEQ multiplex PCR; TCRdb's copy has only in-frame clones and leaves some out. The sample has some 170,000 clones; just over 65% are singletons. This TCR derives from a human donor with alopecia areata. Sequenced material: CD8+ T cells sorted from blood, taken at week 0. This chain joins TRBV5-1 and TRBJ2-5; D is possibly TRBD1 (5 bases). The CDR3 DNA is TGCGCCAGCAGCTTGGAGTGGGTCCCAGGGCAGTGGCCGGAGACCCAGTACTTC. This translates into CASSLEWVPGQWPETQYF.